One sample yielded the 32 T cell receptor beta chains listed below, sequenced in a study of blood T cell repertoires in COVID-19. TCRdb's copy holds only in-frame clones and misses some; the assay was immunoSEQ multiplex PCR. The table includes 61,000 or so clones, roughly 80% detected once. The source material was peripheral blood. These receptors were obtained from a woman in her 70s with acute or convalescent COVID-19.

The gene calls are TRBV20-1 and TRBJ2-1; possibly TRBD1 for D (6 bases). The germline gives CDR1 DFQATT, CDR2 SNEGSKA (reference sequence). This CDR3 region has 13 residues. V dropped 3 bases and J dropped 5 bases, with 11 bases sitting between them. This CDR3 reads CSASDGTNNEQFF. CDR3 DNA: TGCAGTGCTAGTGATGGGACAAACAATGAGCAGTTCTTC.

The chain has TRBV5-1 and TRBJ2-5, with 7 bases aligning to TRBD2. This CDR3 has 15 residues. Germline loops: CDR1 SGHRS, CDR2 YFSETQ. The V segment lost 0 bases and the J segment 2 bases; nucleotides outside the gene matches: 4. The CDR3 spells CASSLGTRSQETQYF. The CDR3 DNA follows: TGCGCCAGCAGCTTGGGGACTAGGAGTCAAGAGACCCAGTACTTC.

This clone was observed once. The chain is built from TRBV24-1 and TRBJ2-5; 11 bases map to TRBD1. The CDR3 sequence is 15 residues long. The V gene's germline CDR1 is KGHDR and CDR2 SFDVKD. V gave up 2 bases and J gave up 5 bases; unmatched junction bases: 3. The CDR3, as DNA: TGTGCCACCAGTGATTCAGGACAGGGGGCCGAGACCCAGTACTTC. It specifies CATSDSGQGAETQYF.

The chain has TRBV14 and TRBJ1-6; D might be TRBD1 (5 bases). The CDR3 runs to 17 residues. With 4 bases removed from V and 6 bases from J, the gap between germline ends came to 19 bases. Germline V gene data show CDR1 as SGHDN and CDR2 as FVKESK. The CDR3 region has the DNA TGTGCCAGCAGCCCCTGGGGCCTACTCCATTTTAATTCACCCCTCCACTTT. Protein product: CASSPWGLLHFNSPLHF.

The chain carries TRBV3-1 (or the pseudogene TRBV3-2) and TRBJ2-3, with D maybe TRBD2 (5 bases). V was trimmed by 4 bases and J by 7 bases, leaving 9 bases between them. The CDR3 totals 12 residues. The germline V gene encodes CDR1 LGHDT and CDR2 YNNKEL (reference sequence). The CDR3 DNA reads as TGTGCCAGCAGCCCGACGGGGTATACGCAGTATTTT. It specifies CASSPTGYTQYF.

V usage is TRBV21-1 and J usage is TRBJ2-2; the table's D gene call, TRBD2, was not cross checked with the DNA. TRBV21-1 is given as a pseudogene. This CDR3 is built from 17 residues. CDR3 coding DNA: TGTGCCAGCAGCAAAGGGAGGGGCTTTACTCACACCGGGGAGCTGTTTTTT. Encoded protein: CASSKGRGFTHTGELFF.

The V call is TRBV7-8, the J call TRBJ1-1; the D gene is possibly TRBD1 (6 bases). The CDR3 is made up of 15 amino acids. Germline CDR1 and CDR2: SGHVS and FQNEAQ. Between the trimmed V and J ends, which lost 1 base and 5 bases, there was a span of 14 bases. CDR3 sequence (DNA): TGTGCCAGCAGCTTAGTTACAGGGATGGGGACTGAAGCTTTCTTT. Amino acid sequence: CASSLVTGMGTEAFF.

The V and J genes are TRBV6-5 and TRBJ1-4; D is perhaps TRBD1 (6 bases). There are 14 residues in the CDR3. From germline, CDR1 is MNHEY and CDR2 SVGAGI. Trimming cost V 0 bases and J 13 bases, with 15 bases left between them. DNA for the CDR3: TGTGCCAGCAGTTACTCCGGGACACCAACCGGACTGTTTTTT. Its translation is CASSYSGTPTGLFF.

The genes are TRBV6-6 and TRBJ2-5, with 8 bases lining up with TRBD1. V was clipped by 7 bases and J by 1 base; unmatched bases: 8. Germline CDR1 and CDR2: MNHNY and SVGAGI (reference sequence). The CDR3 has 15 residues. The CDR3 DNA sequence: TGTGCCAGCACCATCGGCGGACAGGGCCAAGAGACCCAGTACTTC. Protein product: CASTIGGQGQETQYF.

The chain carries TRBV2 and TRBJ1-1; tentatively, D is TRBD1 (6 bases). The CDR3 has 14 amino acids. With 8 bases removed from V and 3 bases from J, the gap between germline ends came to 16 bases. CDR1 and CDR2 from the germline V gene are SNHLY and FYNNEI. As DNA, the CDR3 is TGTGCCAGCCAGAAGACAGGAGCCCACACTGAAGCTTTCTTT. It codes for CASQKTGAHTEAFF.

The rearrangement links TRBV19 to TRBJ2-7, with no clear D. The germline V gene encodes CDR1 LNHDA and CDR2 SQIVND (reference sequence). The CDR3 has 16 residues. V lost 3 bases to trimming and J lost 0 bases, with 15 bases between them. CDR3 sequence (DNA): TGTGCCAGTAGTATTCAACGCACTTTGAGCTCCTACGAGCAGTACTTC. It yields the protein CASSIQRTLSSYEQYF.

The chain uses TRBV7-2 and TRBJ2-3; weak D call: TRBD2 (6 bases). CDR3 length: 16 amino acids. Looked up from germline, CDR1 is SGHTA and CDR2 is FQGNSA. The ends were cut back, 4 bases at V and 1 base at J, with 15 bases in the middle. This CDR3 reads CASSSPPGGGTDTQYF. The CDR3 coding sequence is TGTGCCAGCAGCTCTCCCCCTGGCGGGGGCACAGATACGCAGTATTTT.

The rearrangement joins TRBV5-1 to TRBJ1-5, with D unclear. CDR3 length equals 14 residues. Trimming removed 0 bases at V and 4 bases at J, with 8 bases between. CDR1 is SGHRS, CDR2 YFSETQ, per germline. CDR3 nucleotide sequence: TGCGCCAGCAGCTTGGACAGCCAAAATCAGCCCCAGCATTTT. Translated: CASSLDSQNQPQHF. The variable domain in full, completed from reference TRBV5-1 and TRBJ1-5, reads KAGVTQTPRYLIKTRGQQVTLSCSPISGHRSVSWYQQTPGQGLQFLFEYFSETQRNKGNFPGRFSGRQFSNSRSEMNVSTLELGDSALYLCASSLDSQNQPQHFGDGTRLSIL.

The V and J genes are TRBV6-4 and TRBJ1-2; D perhaps matches TRBD1 (5 bases). The V end was cut by 4 bases, the J end by 8 bases, with 20 bases between. The CDR3 length is 15 residues. The germline CDR1 and CDR2 sequences are MRHNA and SNTAGT. The DNA of the CDR3 is TGTGCCAGCAGTGGTGGGCCGACAGTTTCGGGCGGCTACACCTTC. Translation gives CASSGGPTVSGGYTF.

This clone was counted a few times. The J gene is TRBJ1-1, the V gene TRBV7-8, with TRBD1 as a possible D gene (6 bases). Per germline, CDR1 SGHVS and CDR2 FQNEAQ. The germline V and J ends were trimmed by 5 bases and 4 bases, with 20 bases remaining between them. This CDR3 contains 16 residues. The CDR3 reads CASSAIGGTGGTEAFF. For the CDR3, the DNA is TGTGCCAGCAGCGCGATCGGGGGCACGGGGGGCACTGAAGCTTTCTTT.

The CDR3 bases are TGTGCCAGCAGCTTGGCCGGGACAGGCCCCAGCTCCTACGAGCAGTACTTC. Encoded protein: CASSLAGTGPSSYEQYF. The V and J genes are TRBV5-6 and TRBJ2-7; 8 nucleotides align to TRBD1. V was pared by 0 bases and J by 0 bases, with 8 bases of the junction left unmatched. This CDR3 is 17 amino acids long. CDR1 is SGHDT and CDR2 is YYEEEE in the germline V gene.

This chain connects TRBV28 to TRBJ1-2, with D perhaps matching TRBD1 (5 bases). The CDR3 totals 13 residues. Per germline, CDR1 MDHEN and CDR2 SYDVKM. V was trimmed by 4 bases and J by 5 bases, leaving 11 bases between them. CDR3 DNA sequence: TGTGCCAGCAGTTATTGGGGCGGTTATGGCTACACCTTC. Translation: CASSYWGGYGYTF.

This chain connects TRBV18 to TRBJ1-2; D gene ambiguous. Germline-derived CDR1 and CDR2 are KGHSH and LQKENI. Between the trimmed V and J ends, which lost 6 bases and 1 base, there was a span of 15 bases. The CDR3 has 15 residues. The CDR3 DNA reads as TGTGCCAGCTCCCTAGCGGGGAACCTTAACTATGGCTACACCTTC. As protein: CASSLAGNLNYGYTF.

The J gene is TRBJ1-1, the V gene TRBV5-6, with TRBD1 matching 7 bases. Per germline, CDR1 SGHDT and CDR2 YYEEEE. The V segment lost 5 bases and the J segment 1 base; nucleotides outside the gene matches: 8. The CDR3 covers 15 residues. The CDR3 nucleotides read TGTGCCAGCAGAACTAAACAGGGGCGGAACACTGAAGCTTTCTTT. Its protein is CASRTKQGRNTEAFF.

The rearrangement links TRBV5-8 to TRBJ1-1; 8 bases are a match to TRBD1. There are 15 residues in the CDR3. Germline assignment: CDR1 SGHTS and CDR2 YDEGEE. Germline trimming cut 3 bases from V and 4 bases from J; bases unmatched to any gene: 8. CDR3: CASSSGTGWVTEAFF. The DNA for the CDR3 is TGTGCCAGCAGCTCTGGGACAGGCTGGGTCACTGAAGCTTTCTTT.

The V call is TRBV5-1, the J call TRBJ2-7, with TRBD1 as a possible D gene (5 bases). The CDR3 is 14 amino acids. Germline V gives CDR1 SGHRS, CDR2 YFSETQ. V lost 3 bases and J 0 bases, leaving 10 bases between the germline ends. CDR3 nucleotide sequence: TGCGCCAGCAGCTCTCGACAGTTCTCCTACGAGCAGTACTTC. Protein: CASSSRQFSYEQYF.

The rearrangement joins TRBV4-1 to TRBJ2-6; D ambiguous. The germline CDR1 and CDR2 sequences are MGHRA and YSYEKL. V was cut by 3 bases and J by 2 bases, with 5 bases left in between. The CDR3 consists of 14 residues. The CDR3 here is CASSQPAGANVLTF. CDR3 DNA: TGCGCCAGCAGCCAGCCAGCTGGGGCCAACGTCCTGACTTTC.

Only one count was recorded for this clone. This chain links TRBV5-1 with TRBJ2-5; 7 bases are a match to TRBD2. There are 15 residues in the CDR3. Germline loops: CDR1 SGHRS, CDR2 YFSETQ. V was clipped by 4 bases and J by 1 base; unmatched bases: 7. DNA of the CDR3: TGCGCCAGCAGCCCGGGGGGAGTAGCCCAAGAGACCCAGTACTTC. Protein sequence: CASSPGGVAQETQYF.

This chain's CDR3 is CASSHTRQGGNEKLFF. The DNA for the CDR3 is TGTGCCAGCAGTCACACCCGACAGGGAGGTAATGAAAAACTGTTTTTT. The rearrangement uses TRBV5-4 and TRBJ1-4; 7 bases map to TRBD1. Germline assignment: CDR1 SGHNT and CDR2 YYREEE (reference sequence). CDR3 length: 16 amino acids. V dropped 5 bases and J dropped 4; count of bases not matched to a gene: 11.

This rearrangement joins TRBV7-3 to TRBJ2-2, with D perhaps TRBD1 (6 bases). Trimming removed 4 bases from V and 4 bases from J, with 16 bases in between. The CDR3 length is 16 residues. Germline V lookup: CDR1 SGHTA, CDR2 FQGTGA. CDR3 region: CASSSWTVGSTGELFF. The CDR3 region has the DNA TGTGCCAGCAGCTCCTGGACAGTCGGTAGCACCGGGGAGCTGTTTTTT.

The rearrangement uses TRBV10-3 and TRBJ2-3; 8 bases line up with TRBD2. The CDR3 has 15 residues. Germline V CDR1 and CDR2: ENHRY, SYGVKD. V lost 1 base to trimming and J lost 5 bases; unmatched junction nucleotides: 5. The CDR3 nucleotides are TGTGCCATCAGTGAGTGGGGTAGCGGGGTAGATACGCAGTATTTT. This sequence encodes CAISEWGSGVDTQYF.

This clone appeared a single time. The chain is built from TRBV12-3 or TRBV12-4 and TRBJ1-2, with 10 bases identical to TRBD1. V gave up 6 bases and J gave up 5 bases; unmatched junction bases: 3. The CDR3 consists of 13 residues. The CDR3 protein is CASSPGQGYGYTF. The CDR3 DNA follows: TGTGCCAGCAGCCCGGGACAGGGGTATGGCTACACCTTC.

In this sample, this clone turned up once. The chain carries TRBV14 and TRBJ2-5; TRBD1 aligns across 7 bases. V trimming: 2 bases; J trimming: 1 base; junction bases outside the gene matches: 1. The CDR3 sequence is 14 residues long. The germline CDR1 and CDR2 sequences are SGHDN and FVKESK. The CDR3 DNA sequence: TGTGCCAGCAGCCAAACAGGGGCCCAAGAGACCCAGTACTTC. This encodes CASSQTGAQETQYF. Supplemented by reference TRBV14 and TRBJ2-5, the full variable domain reads EAGVTQFPSHSVIEKGQTVTLRCDPISGHDNLYWYRRVMGKEIKFLLHFVKESKQDESGMPNNRFLAERTGGTYSTLKVQPAELEDSGVYFCASSQTGAQETQYFGPGTRLLVL.

The genes are TRBV5-1 and TRBJ1-6; D remains ambiguous. With 5 bases removed from V and 10 bases from J, the gap between germline ends came to 19 bases. CDR1 is SGHRS and CDR2 is YFSETQ in the germline V gene. The CDR3 spans 15 residues. DNA for the CDR3: TGCGCCAGCAGTTCCATGGCGGGGAGTAGCTCACCCCTCCACTTT. Translation: CASSSMAGSSSPLHF.

The V and J genes are TRBV2 and TRBJ2-3; the match to TRBD2 covers 11 bases. The CDR3 spans 18 residues. V dropped 4 bases and J dropped 0; count of bases not matched to a gene: 9. The V gene's germline CDR1 is SNHLY and CDR2 FYNNEI. This chain's CDR3 is CASSGWLAGGPSTDTQYF. CDR3 DNA sequence: TGTGCCAGCAGTGGTTGGCTAGCGGGGGGTCCTAGCACAGATACGCAGTATTTT.

The chain carries TRBV29-1 and TRBJ2-7; D perhaps matches TRBD1 (5 bases). The CDR3 consists of 14 residues. With 6 bases removed from V and 0 bases from J, the gap between germline ends came to 15 bases. The V gene's germline CDR1 is SQVTM and CDR2 ANQGSEA. The CDR3 sequence: CSVALDRSSYEQYF. The CDR3 DNA follows: TGCAGCGTCGCGTTAGACAGAAGCTCCTACGAGCAGTACTTC.

This clone was recorded a few times. The chain employs TRBV6-1 and TRBJ1-2; 12 bases are shared with TRBD1. The CDR3 is 17 residues long. Germline V gene data show CDR1 as MNHNS and CDR2 as SASEGT. The junction had 8 bases not matched to a gene; V was cut back by 0 bases and J by 6 bases. The CDR3 region has the DNA TGTGCCAGCAGTGAAGCGGGGACAGGGGGCGCCCGGAATGGCTACACCTTC. Translation: CASSEAGTGGARNGYTF.